The next 18 T cell receptor beta chains were all read from a single sample in a study of blood T cells in healthy people across ages. Then a second PCR, running roughly 6 to 12 cycles, was carried out with a sample-barcoded 5' primer and a J-beta primer mix. In TCRdb, the 5' RACE reads were re-called with MiXCR into one record per CDR3 protein. The data contain 1.5 million to 2 million distinct CDR3 sequences, around 48% of them singletons. Sequenced input: blood. The source is a woman aged 40 to 50 in good health.

This clonotype was counted ten times or more. V and J are TRBV5-5 and TRBJ2-3; maybe TRBD2 (5 bases). The V gene lost 1 base and the J gene lost 0 bases, with 12 bases spanning the gap. This CDR3 is 16 amino acids long. Germline CDR1 is SGHKS and CDR2 is YYEKEE (reference sequence). The CDR3 region has the DNA TGTGCCAGCAGCTTGACGGGCAGGACTAGCACAGATACGCAGTATTTT. This codes for CASSLTGRTSTDTQYF. Based on the CDR3 plus reference TRBV5-5 and TRBJ2-3, the full variable domain is DAGVTQSPTHLIKTRGQQVTLRCSPISGHKSVSWYQQVLGQGPQFIFQYYEKEERGRGNFPDRFSARQFPNYSSELNVNALLLGDSALYLCASSLTGRTSTDTQYFGPGTRLTVL.

This clonotype was counted between two and nine times. CDR3 loop: CASSLVGARQETQYF. CDR3 DNA sequence: TGTGCCAGCAGCTTAGTTGGGGCTAGACAAGAGACCCAGTACTTC. J is TRBJ2-5 and V is TRBV7-2; TRBD1 might be the D (5 bases). This CDR3 has 15 residues. Looked up from germline, CDR1 is SGHTA and CDR2 is FQGNSA. Trimming cost V 1 base and J 2 bases, with 11 bases left between them.

The CDR3 protein is CASSLDRARWDTQYF. The CDR3 region has the DNA TGTGCCAGCAGCTTGGATCGGGCGCGGTGGGATACGCAGTATTTT. The chain couples TRBV7-2 to TRBJ2-3; D is unclear. The CDR3 is made up of 15 amino acids. Looked up from germline, CDR1 is SGHTA and CDR2 is FQGNSA. Between the trimmed V and J ends, which lost 3 bases and 6 bases, there was a span of 16 bases.

In this sample, this clonotype turned up a few times. V is TRBV24-1 and J is TRBJ1-2, with 7 bases that match TRBD1. The CDR3 sequence is 15 residues long. V lost 3 bases to trimming and J lost 2 bases; unmatched junction nucleotides: 5. The germline V gene has CDR1 KGHDR and CDR2 SFDVKD. CDR3 nucleotides: TGTGCCACCAGTGATCCAACGGGACAGAACTATGGCTACACCTTC. Protein product: CATSDPTGQNYGYTF.

The V gene is TRBV7-2, the J gene TRBJ2-3, with 9 bases fitting TRBD1. The V gene's germline CDR1 is SGHTA and CDR2 FQGNSA. The CDR3 is made up of 16 amino acids. The trim removed 7 bases at V and 2 bases at J, leaving 10 bases unmatched. The CDR3: CASNLGQGQITDTQYF. DNA for the CDR3: TGTGCCAGCAACCTGGGACAGGGACAAATCACAGATACGCAGTATTTT.

The chain recombines TRBV10-2 with TRBJ2-5, with TRBD2 matching over 11 bases. Germline CDR1 reads WSHSY; CDR2 reads SAAADI. This CDR3 has 16 amino acids. The junction had 4 bases not matched to a gene; V was cut back by 2 bases and J by 2 bases. DNA for the CDR3: TGCGCCAGCAGTGAGGCCCGACTAGCGGGGCAAGAGACCCAGTACTTC. As protein: CASSEARLAGQETQYF.

The count of this clonotype is one. The chain is built from TRBV20-1 and TRBJ2-1; 16 bases are shared with TRBD2. CDR3 length: 17 residues. Trimming took 5 bases from V and 0 from J; bases not matched to a gene: 4. Germline-derived CDR1 and CDR2 are DFQATT and SNEGSKA (reference sequence). CDR3 sequence reads: CSAPGTSGGASYNEQFF. The CDR3 DNA is TGCAGTGCTCCCGGGACTAGCGGGGGGGCCTCCTACAATGAGCAGTTCTTC.

The V and J genes are TRBV20-1 and TRBJ2-5; D is unclear. Trimming took off 0 bases at V and 5 bases at J, with 16 bases between the two ends. CDR1 and CDR2 from the germline V gene are DFQATT and SNEGSKA (reference sequence). CDR3 size: 15 residues. CDR3: CSARDIPGRGETQYF. The CDR3 coding sequence is TGCAGTGCTAGAGACATACCCGGACGTGGGGAGACCCAGTACTTC.

This chain uses TRBV12-3 or TRBV12-4 with TRBJ2-2, with D unresolved. V was trimmed by 6 bases and J by 6 bases, leaving 14 bases between them. The length of the CDR3 is 14 residues. The CDR3 reads CASSSVGWAGELFF. The CDR3 bases are TGTGCCAGCAGCTCCGTGGGTTGGGCCGGGGAGCTGTTTTTT.

This chain connects TRBV3-1 to TRBJ1-5; possibly TRBD1 for D (5 bases). The CDR3 has 15 residues. Germline CDR1 and CDR2: LGHDT and YNNKEL (reference sequence). Trimming took off 0 bases at V and 0 bases at J, with 6 bases between the two ends. CDR3 sequence reads: CASSQDRVSNQPQHF. CDR3 sequence (DNA): TGTGCCAGCAGCCAAGACAGGGTTAGCAATCAGCCCCAGCATTTT.

The chain employs TRBV20-1 and TRBJ2-7; 11 nucleotides align to TRBD2. J gave up 2 bases and V 2 bases, and 2 bases lay outside the gene matches. Germline V lookup: CDR1 DFQATT, CDR2 SNEGSKA (reference sequence). The CDR3 is 14 residues long. CDR3 region: CSARTSGGPYEQYF. DNA of the CDR3: TGCAGTGCTAGAACTAGCGGGGGACCCTACGAGCAGTACTTC.

V usage is TRBV5-1 and J usage is TRBJ2-1, with D uncertain. The CDR3 has 15 residues. From germline, CDR1 is SGHRS and CDR2 YFSETQ. V was pared by 0 bases and J by 1 base, with 8 bases between. As DNA, the CDR3 is TGCGCCAGCAGCTTGGTTGGGGTATCCTACAATGAGCAGTTCTTC. Translating it yields CASSLVGVSYNEQFF. The variable domain in full, with the rest retrieved from reference TRBV5-1 and TRBJ2-1, is KAGVTQTPRYLIKTRGQQVTLSCSPISGHRSVSWYQQTPGQGLQFLFEYFSETQRNKGNFPGRFSGRQFSNSRSEMNVSTLELGDSALYLCASSLVGVSYNEQFFGPGTRLTVL.

The rearrangement joins TRBV29-1 to TRBJ2-3, with 7 positions matching TRBD2. CDR1 SQVTM and CDR2 ANQGSEA come from the germline V gene. This CDR3 is built from 16 residues. Unmatched junction bases numbered 15, after V lost 8 bases and J lost 1 base. The chain's CDR3 is CSPHPFREAGTDTQYF. Here the CDR3 DNA reads TGCAGCCCTCACCCGTTCCGGGAGGCGGGCACAGATACGCAGTATTTT.

This clonotype has a handful of counts. This chain connects TRBV15 to TRBJ2-7; a possible D gene is TRBD1 (6 bases). Germline loops: CDR1 LNHNV, CDR2 YYDKDF (reference sequence). V lost 0 bases and J lost 1, with 7 bases in between. This CDR3 comprises 14 residues. This CDR3 is CATSREDRSYEQYF. In nucleotides, the CDR3 is TGTGCCACCAGCAGAGAAGACAGGTCCTACGAGCAGTACTTC.

A note on this clonotype: A junction end diverges from the germline sequence, so it may reflect a read error. The rearrangement links TRBV29-1 to TRBJ1-5; 7 bases match TRBD1. CDR1 SQVTM and CDR2 ANQGSEA come from the germline V gene. The CDR3 has 14 amino acids. The CDR3 reads CSVRQGGSTQPQHF. CDR3 coding DNA: TGCAGCGTTAGACAGGGTGGGAGCACTCAGCCCCAGCATTTT.

This clonotype showed up just a few times. V usage is TRBV20-1 and J usage is TRBJ2-7, with 8 bases lining up with TRBD1. Germline assignment: CDR1 DFQATT and CDR2 SNEGSKA (reference sequence). This CDR3 spans 15 amino acids. V shed 6 bases, J shed 3 bases, and the junction held 13 bases outside the gene matches. CDR3 in amino acids: CSARQQTGDHYEQYF. CDR3 DNA: TGCAGTGCGAGACAGCAGACAGGGGATCACTACGAGCAGTACTTC.

This clonotype was detected a few times. The J gene is TRBJ2-7, the V gene TRBV10-3; possible D gene TRBD1, 6 bases. V dropped 6 bases and J dropped 6 bases, with 18 bases sitting between them. This CDR3 has 14 residues. The germline V gene has CDR1 ENHRY and CDR2 SYGVKD. CDR3 region: CAISENRDLSEQYF. For the CDR3, the DNA is TGTGCCATCAGCGAAAACAGGGATCTTTCCGAGCAGTACTTC.

V and J are TRBV7-2 and TRBJ1-2; TRBD1 matches 7 bases. With V trimmed by 4 bases and J by 5 bases, 16 bases remained unmatched. The CDR3 covers 17 residues. Germline CDR1 and CDR2: SGHTA and FQGNSA. CDR3 protein: CASSWRTTGTETYGYTF. The CDR3 DNA is TGTGCCAGCAGCTGGAGGACCACCGGGACAGAGACTTATGGCTACACCTTC. Full variable domain (missing parts from reference TRBV7-2 and TRBJ1-2): GAGVSQSPSNKVTEKGKDVELRCDPISGHTALYWYRQSLGQGLEFLIYFQGNSAPDKSGLPSDRFSAERTGGSVSTLTIQRTQQEDSAVYLCASSWRTTGTETYGYTFGSGTRLTVV.